The clone carrying this TCR beta chain was observed a handful of times. Its cognate antigen is unknown. Within the sample, other DNA sequences also encode this same CDR3. The sample originates from a study of CD8+ T cells in alopecia areata. Overall study results and limits: Lesional scalp, especially alopecia totalis/universalis, showed higher clonality than normal scalp. The study also sequences resident alphabeta T cells of normal skin in scalp samples.

Obtained from alopecia areata patients were lesional scalp punch biopsies along with peripheral blood. The sequencing template was cDNA reverse transcribed from extracted RNA. Some clones are missing from TCRdb's copy, which holds only in-frame ones; the method was immunoSEQ multiplex PCR. The data contain 180,000 or so clones, 67% of them singletons. This sequence was found in a human donor with alopecia areata. The sequencing used CD8+ T cells sorted from blood, collected at week 0.

CDR3 loop: CSVEEGSANTGELFF. CDR3 sequence (DNA): TGCAGCGTTGAAGAAGGGTCGGCGAACACCGGGGAGCTGTTTTTT. The gene calls are TRBV29-1 and TRBJ2-2; D ambiguous. Germline V gene sequence: CDR1 SQVTM, CDR2 ANQGSEA. V shed 0 bases and J shed 0 bases, with 8 bases lying between them. This CDR3 has 15 residues.